The 16 T cell receptor beta chains presented below share a single source sample, sequenced in a study of blood T cell repertoires in COVID-19. Sequencing used immunoSEQ multiplex PCR; TCRdb keeps in-frame clones, though not all of them. The sample carries about 180,000 clones, approximately 83% recorded once. Sequenced sample: peripheral blood. The origin of the receptors is a human donor with active or convalescent COVID-19. The donor label of this sample is uncertain.

The chain has TRBV5-4 and TRBJ2-1, with 10 bases that match TRBD1. The junction had 8 bases not matched to a gene; V was cut back by 4 bases and J by 7 bases. The V gene's germline CDR1 is SGHNT and CDR2 YYREEE (reference sequence). This CDR3 is 15 amino acids long. The CDR3 coding sequence is TGTGCCAGCAGCCGGGGGGACAGGGGAAGGAATGAGCAGTTCTTC. It specifies CASSRGDRGRNEQFF.

This clone has only a few counts. The gene calls are TRBV11-2 and TRBJ2-5, with TRBD2 matching 8 bases. Per the germline V gene, CDR1 is SGHAT and CDR2 is FQNNGV. The ends lost 7 bases at V and 3 bases at J; junction bases unmatched: 13. This CDR3 is built from 16 residues. The CDR3 loop reads CASNPKAGAGKETQYF. The CDR3 DNA sequence: TGTGCCAGCAACCCCAAAGCGGGAGCCGGGAAAGAGACCCAGTACTTC.

The genes are TRBV30 and TRBJ2-1; TRBD2 might be the D (6 bases). With 0 bases removed from V and 5 bases from J, the gap between germline ends came to 14 bases. Germline values: CDR1 GTSNPN, CDR2 SVGIG (reference sequence). This CDR3 is 15 amino acids long. CDR3 sequence (DNA): TGTGCCTGGAGTGTAGGGCTAGCGCCTAACAATGAGCAGTTCTTC. Translated: CAWSVGLAPNNEQFF. The full variable domain, its missing parts supplied by reference TRBV30 and TRBJ2-1, is SQTIHQWPATLVQPVGSPLSLECTVEGTSNPNLYWYRQAAGRGLQLLFYSVGIGQISSEVPQNLSASRPQDRQFILSSKKLLLSDSGFYLCAWSVGLAPNNEQFFGPGTRLTVL.

The chain links TRBV25-1 to TRBJ1-2; no reliable D call. Germline loops: CDR1 MGHDK, CDR2 SYGVNS. Trimming took off 3 bases at V and 8 bases at J, with 10 bases between the two ends. The CDR3 covers 12 residues. The CDR3: CASSDPMEGYTF. The CDR3 nucleotides read TGTGCCAGCAGTGATCCTATGGAGGGCTACACCTTC.

The chain employs TRBV6-5 and TRBJ1-3, with 7 bases lining up with TRBD1. The CDR3 extends over 15 amino acids. Per the germline V gene, CDR1 is MNHEY and CDR2 is SVGAGI. Losses at the gene ends were 6 bases for V and 4 bases for J; bases not matched to a gene: 9. This CDR3 reads CASRPQGQGGNTIYF. Here the CDR3 DNA reads TGTGCCAGCAGACCACAGGGGCAAGGCGGAAACACCATATATTTT.

This sequence joins TRBV5-4 and TRBJ1-3; TRBD1 matches at 11 bases. The CDR3 runs 15 residues. V shed 3 bases, J shed 2 bases, and the junction held 1 base outside the gene matches. CDR1 is SGHNT and CDR2 is YYREEE in the germline V gene (reference sequence). In DNA, the CDR3 is TGTGCCAGCAGCTCGGGACAGGGGGCTGGAAACACCATATATTTT. Protein: CASSSGQGAGNTIYF.

This chain links TRBV4-2 with TRBJ2-3; TRBD2 matches at 8 bases. Germline-derived CDR1 and CDR2 are LGHNA and YNFKEQ. V dropped 0 bases and J dropped 6; count of bases not matched to a gene: 14. The CDR3 runs 18 residues. The CDR3 bases are TGTGCCAGCAGCCAAGATGGCCTTAGGGCTAGCGGGTTTGATACGCAGTATTTT. This translates into CASSQDGLRASGFDTQYF.

A single count supports this clone. This chain links TRBV3-1 (or the pseudogene TRBV3-2) with TRBJ2-7; maybe TRBD2 (5 bases). CDR3 length equals 15 residues. Germline V lookup: CDR1 LGHDT, CDR2 YNNKEL (reference sequence). V was clipped by 0 bases and J by 2 bases, with 11 bases between them. CDR3 in amino acids: CASSQDLRGTYEQYF. The CDR3 region has the DNA TGTGCCAGCAGCCAAGATTTACGGGGAACCTACGAGCAGTACTTC.

The chain links TRBV5-1 to TRBJ1-1, with TRBD1 matching 7 bases. The CDR3 sequence is 14 residues long. With V trimmed by 7 bases and J by 0 bases, 6 bases remained unmatched. The germline V gene has CDR1 SGHRS and CDR2 YFSETQ. The CDR3 loop is CASGSGTVNTEAFF. CDR3 DNA sequence: TGCGCCAGCGGGTCCGGGACAGTGAACACTGAAGCTTTCTTT.

J is TRBJ2-7 and V is TRBV14; TRBD1 matches 7 bases. Germline V gene data show CDR1 as SGHDN and CDR2 as FVKESK. V shed 4 bases, J shed 4 bases, and the junction held 10 bases outside the gene matches. The CDR3 length is 15 residues. CDR3 DNA: TGTGCCAGCAGCCTCCGACAGGGCCACGGGTACGAGCAGTACTTC. Residues: CASSLRQGHGYEQYF.

In this sample, this clone turned up once. The chain combines TRBV30 with TRBJ2-2; the match to TRBD1 covers 8 bases. The CDR3 extends over 15 amino acids. Germline V lookup: CDR1 GTSNPN, CDR2 SVGIG (reference sequence). J was trimmed by 6 bases and V by 5 bases; bases with no gene match: 11. DNA for the CDR3: TGTGCCTGGCTAGGGGCAGGGGGCTTGGCCGGGGAGCTGTTTTTT. As protein: CAWLGAGGLAGELFF.

This clone has a single count. In DNA form, the CDR3 reads TGCGCCAGCAGCCAAGTTCCGGGACTAGCGGTATCCTACGAGCAGTACTTC. It specifies CASSQVPGLAVSYEQYF. The rearrangement uses TRBV4-1 and TRBJ2-7; 11 bases match TRBD2. J was trimmed by 1 base and V by 1 base; bases with no gene match: 6. The CDR3 has 17 residues. In germline, CDR1 is MGHRA, CDR2 YSYEKL.

The V call is TRBV5-4, the J call TRBJ2-2; TRBD1 aligns across 10 bases. This CDR3 comprises 16 residues. V shed 5 bases, J shed 8 bases, and the junction held 12 bases outside the gene matches. The germline V gene encodes CDR1 SGHNT and CDR2 YYREEE (reference sequence). The CDR3: CASRDPTGGASGELFF. CDR3 coding DNA: TGTGCCAGCAGAGATCCGACAGGGGGCGCGTCGGGGGAGCTGTTTTTT.

J is TRBJ2-1 and V is TRBV11-2, with no clear D. Germline CDR1 and CDR2: SGHAT and FQNNGV. Trimming cost V 1 base and J 7 bases, with 11 bases left between them. This CDR3 has 14 amino acids. Written as DNA, the CDR3 is TGTGCCAGCAGCTTAGGAGGAAGAGGAAATGAGCAGTTCTTC. Translating it yields CASSLGGRGNEQFF.

This chain connects TRBV4-1 to TRBJ2-3, with D possibly being TRBD2 (5 bases). The CDR3 runs 16 residues. V shed 2 bases and J shed 0 bases, with 12 bases lying between them. Germline CDR1 reads MGHRA; CDR2 reads YSYEKL. The chain's CDR3 is CASSQRGGGSTDTQYF. CDR3 DNA sequence: TGCGCCAGCAGCCAACGAGGAGGCGGTAGCACAGATACGCAGTATTTT.

This clone has just a few counts. For the CDR3, the DNA is TGTGCCAGCAGCGACCCGGGGCGGGGAAGCTCCTACGAGCAGTACTTC. The encoded protein is CASSDPGRGSSYEQYF. The chain employs TRBV3-1 (or the pseudogene TRBV3-2) and TRBJ2-7; a possible D gene is TRBD2 (6 bases). This CDR3 region has 16 residues. The germline gives CDR1 LGHDT, CDR2 YNNKEL (reference sequence). V lost 5 bases, J lost 0 bases, and 17 bases lay in between.